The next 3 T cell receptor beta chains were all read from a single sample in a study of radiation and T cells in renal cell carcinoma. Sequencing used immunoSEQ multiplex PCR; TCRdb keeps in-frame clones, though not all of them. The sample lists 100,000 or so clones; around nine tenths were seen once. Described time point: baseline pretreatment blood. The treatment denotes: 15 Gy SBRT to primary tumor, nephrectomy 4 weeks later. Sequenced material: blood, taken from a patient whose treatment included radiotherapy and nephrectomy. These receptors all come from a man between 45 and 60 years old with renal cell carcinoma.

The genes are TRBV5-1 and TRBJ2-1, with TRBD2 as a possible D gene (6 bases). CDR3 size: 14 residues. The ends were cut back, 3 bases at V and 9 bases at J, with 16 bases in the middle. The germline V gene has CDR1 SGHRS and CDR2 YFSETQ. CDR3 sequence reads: CASSWDGTPGEQFF. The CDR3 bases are TGCGCCAGCAGCTGGGACGGGACTCCCGGTGAGCAGTTCTTC.

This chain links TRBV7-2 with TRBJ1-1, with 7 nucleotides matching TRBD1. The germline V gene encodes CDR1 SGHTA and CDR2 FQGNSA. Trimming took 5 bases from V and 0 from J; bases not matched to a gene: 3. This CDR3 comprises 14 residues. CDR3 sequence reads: CASSGQVMNTEAFF. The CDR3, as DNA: TGTGCCAGCAGCGGACAGGTGATGAACACTGAAGCTTTCTTT.

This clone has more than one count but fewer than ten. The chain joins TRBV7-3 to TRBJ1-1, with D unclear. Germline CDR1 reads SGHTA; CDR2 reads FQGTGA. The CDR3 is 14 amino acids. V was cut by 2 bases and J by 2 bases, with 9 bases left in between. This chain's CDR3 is CASSLGISNTEAFF. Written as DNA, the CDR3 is TGTGCCAGCAGCTTAGGTATCTCAAACACTGAAGCTTTCTTT.